The 8 T cell receptor beta chains presented below share a single source sample, sequenced in a study of beta chain features in type 1 diabetes. Study-wide findings and caveats: Shortening that was moderate but significant affected the TCRB CDR3s of Type 1 diabetes patients in all four CD4+ subsets.

No cognate antigen is known for these TCRs. The sequenced template was cDNA made from the entire isolated RNA. TCRdb's copy holds only in-frame clones and misses some; the assay was immunoSEQ multiplex PCR. The table has 600,000 or so clones, over 12% seen once. The sequenced sample was naive CD4+ T cells from blood. The receptors here all came from a young man with type 1 diabetes.

The genes are TRBV9 and TRBJ1-2, with D perhaps TRBD1 (6 bases). CDR3 size: 17 residues. Germline V gene sequence: CDR1 SGDLS, CDR2 YYNGEE. V lost 0 bases and J lost 6, with 21 bases in between. CDR3 amino acids: CASSVAGDNRLFDGYTF. The CDR3 region has the DNA TGTGCCAGCAGCGTAGCCGGGGACAACCGCTTGTTTGATGGCTACACCTTC.

This clone has only a few counts. The gene calls are TRBV9 and TRBJ2-3; 13 bases are a match to TRBD2. V was pared by 4 bases and J by 7 bases, with 9 bases of the junction left unmatched. The CDR3 loop spans 16 amino acids. CDR1 is SGDLS, CDR2 YYNGEE, per germline. CDR3 amino acids: CASSLLGLAGDNTQYF. CDR3 nucleotides: TGTGCCAGCAGCCTGCTCGGACTAGCGGGGGACAATACGCAGTATTTT.

As to this clone: Distinct nucleotide sequences in the sample also encode this CDR3. CDR3 region: CASSTTTGGTEAFF. The CDR3 nucleotides read TGCGCCAGCAGCACCACGACAGGGGGCACTGAAGCTTTCTTT. The genes are TRBV5-1 and TRBJ1-1; 9 positions match TRBD1. The CDR3 extends over 14 amino acids. Germline V gene data show CDR1 as SGHRS and CDR2 as YFSETQ. V trimming: 4 bases; J trimming: 4 bases; junction bases outside the gene matches: 5.

This clone was seen a few times. The CDR3 DNA follows: TGCGCCAGCAGCCACAGTGGGGGGAAGAACAATGAGCAGTTCTTC. The encoded protein is CASSHSGGKNNEQFF. The genes are TRBV4-3 and TRBJ2-1, with D maybe TRBD2 (6 bases). V was trimmed by 3 bases and J by 5 bases, leaving 14 bases between them. This CDR3 spans 15 amino acids. Germline V lookup: CDR1 LGHNA, CDR2 YSLEER.

This rearrangement joins TRBV29-1 to TRBJ1-1, with D possibly being TRBD1 (6 bases). Trimming stripped 0 bases from V and 6 bases from J, with 17 bases between. Per germline, CDR1 SQVTM and CDR2 ANQGSEA. The CDR3 has 15 amino acids. Here the CDR3 DNA reads TGCAGCGTTGAAGATCGCTGGGGGCGAAGTTCTGAAGCTTTCTTT. Translating it yields CSVEDRWGRSSEAFF.

The chain links TRBV29-1 to TRBJ2-3; D assignment may be TRBD1 or TRBD2 (5 bases each). Trimming stripped 6 bases from V and 4 bases from J, with 20 bases between. CDR1 is SQVTM and CDR2 is ANQGSEA in the germline V gene. The CDR3 is 15 residues long. CDR3 sequence: CSVGASFGVADTQYF. In DNA, the CDR3 is TGCAGCGTCGGGGCGTCTTTCGGAGTGGCAGATACGCAGTATTTT.

The chain recombines TRBV2 with TRBJ1-1; D is undetermined. The CDR3 runs 14 residues. Germline CDR1 reads SNHLY; CDR2 reads FYNNEI. V shed 2 bases and J shed 0 bases, with 7 bases lying between them. The CDR3 DNA is TGTGCCAGCAGTGAAATGGGAATGAACACTGAAGCTTTCTTT. The encoded protein is CASSEMGMNTEAFF. The full variable domain, its missing parts supplied by reference TRBV2 and TRBJ1-1, is EPEVTQTPSHQVTQMGQEVILRCVPISNHLYFYWYRQILGQKVEFLVSFYNNEISEKSEIFDDQFSVERPDGSNFTLKIRSTKLEDSAMYFCASSEMGMNTEAFFGQGTRLTVV.

This chain connects TRBV7-8 to TRBJ2-2; the D gene is possibly TRBD1 (6 bases). Germline CDR1 SGHVS, CDR2 FQNEAQ. V was shortened by 1 base and J by 6 bases, with 15 bases between the two germline ends. The CDR3 is made up of 16 amino acids. CDR3 DNA sequence: TGTGCCAGCAGCTTAGTGGTCAGGGGACCCGCCGGGGAGCTGTTTTTT. It translates to CASSLVVRGPAGELFF.